These 29 T cell receptor beta chains were all obtained from the same sample, sequenced in a study of cytomegalovirus exposure and HLA in healthy donors. Method: immunoSEQ multiplex PCR; TCRdb's copy keeps in-frame clones and lacks some. The sample includes 110,000 to 150,000 clones, approximately 94% of them seen just once. Sequencing used PBMCs. The source of these receptors is a man between 18 and 35 years old in good health and CMV-seropositive.

The chain uses TRBV2 and TRBJ2-5, with 8 bases identical to TRBD2. Germline lookup yields CDR1 SNHLY and CDR2 FYNNEI. The junction had 6 bases not matched to a gene; V was cut back by 7 bases and J by 2 bases. CDR3 length: 14 amino acids. The CDR3, as DNA: TGTGCCAGCAAGATCAGCGGGGGACAAGAGACCCAGTACTTC. The encoded protein is CASKISGGQETQYF. The entire variable domain, with the rest obtained from reference TRBV2 and TRBJ2-5, is as follows: EPEVTQTPSHQVTQMGQEVILRCVPISNHLYFYWYRQILGQKVEFLVSFYNNEISEKSEIFDDQFSVERPDGSNFTLKIRSTKLEDSAMYFCASKISGGQETQYFGPGTRLLVL.

J is TRBJ2-1 and V is TRBV10-3; TRBD1 matches 7 bases. This CDR3 is built from 13 residues. Germline-derived CDR1 and CDR2 are ENHRY and SYGVKD. V trimming: 5 bases; J trimming: 7 bases; junction bases outside the gene matches: 5. The CDR3 is CAISSGRGNEQFF. As DNA, the CDR3 is TGTGCCATCAGTAGCGGCAGGGGGAATGAGCAGTTCTTC.

The chain combines TRBV30 with TRBJ1-3; possible D gene TRBD1, 5 bases. With 4 bases removed from V and 0 bases from J, the gap between germline ends came to 16 bases. Germline CDR1 and CDR2: GTSNPN and SVGIG (reference sequence). The CDR3 loop spans 16 amino acids. CDR3 sequence reads: CAWIGPGGDSGNTIYF. DNA of the CDR3: TGTGCCTGGATCGGGCCCGGGGGAGACTCTGGAAACACCATATATTTT.

The CDR3 nucleotides are TGTGCCAGCAGCTTAGCGGGAGGCACCGGGGAGCTGTTTTTT. The encoded protein is CASSLAGGTGELFF. J is TRBJ2-2 and V is TRBV7-6; possibly TRBD2 for D (6 bases). Trimming stripped 0 bases from V and 4 bases from J, with 6 bases between. The CDR3 covers 14 residues. Germline CDR1 and CDR2: SGHVS and FNYEAQ.

V usage is TRBV6-6 and J usage is TRBJ1-3; D may be TRBD1 (6 bases). Trimming took 6 bases from V and 0 from J, leaving 12 bases between them. The CDR3 extends over 15 amino acids. The germline gives CDR1 MNHNY, CDR2 SVGAGI (reference sequence). CDR3 nucleotide sequence: TGTGCCAGCAGCTTTACAGGGTCCTCTGGAAACACCATATATTTT. Its protein product is CASSFTGSSGNTIYF.

V is TRBV4-1 and J is TRBJ2-7; tentative D call: TRBD2 (5 bases). The germline CDR1 and CDR2 sequences are MGHRA and YSYEKL. V shed 2 bases and J shed 7 bases, with 12 bases lying between them. CDR3 length equals 13 residues. The CDR3 loop reads CASSQTRTGEQYF. The CDR3 DNA sequence: TGCGCCAGCAGCCAAACCCGGACGGGGGAGCAGTACTTC.

The chain carries TRBV14 and TRBJ1-2; 8 bases map to TRBD1. Per germline, CDR1 SGHDN and CDR2 FVKESK. The V and J ends lost 1 base and 8 bases, in that order; junction bases with no gene match: 9. CDR3 length equals 15 residues. Here the CDR3 DNA reads TGTGCCAGCAGCCAAGTGACAGGGGCTCGGGAGGGCTACACCTTC. It is translated as CASSQVTGAREGYTF.

The table lists this clone with a few counts. J is TRBJ1-1 and V is TRBV2; the D is unclear. The CDR3 is 12 residues long. The V gene lost 8 bases and the J gene lost 0 bases, with 7 bases spanning the gap. The V gene's germline CDR1 is SNHLY and CDR2 FYNNEI. In DNA form, the CDR3 reads TGTGCCAGCGCCACAGTGAACACTGAAGCTTTCTTT. Protein: CASATVNTEAFF. The variable domain in full, with the rest retrieved from reference TRBV2 and TRBJ1-1, is EPEVTQTPSHQVTQMGQEVILRCVPISNHLYFYWYRQILGQKVEFLVSFYNNEISEKSEIFDDQFSVERPDGSNFTLKIRSTKLEDSAMYFCASATVNTEAFFGQGTRLTVV.

J is TRBJ1-3 and V is TRBV6-1; TRBD1 matches at 8 bases. The CDR3 sequence is 16 residues long. V gave up 1 base and J gave up 0 bases; unmatched junction bases: 2. Germline V gene data show CDR1 as MNHNS and CDR2 as SASEGT. The CDR3 DNA sequence: TGTGCCAGCAGTGAAGACAGGGGGGGCTCTGGAAACACCATATATTTT. This gives the protein CASSEDRGGSGNTIYF.

This chain connects TRBV18 to TRBJ1-5; D is perhaps TRBD1 (5 bases). V was pared by 4 bases and J by 2 bases, with 12 bases between. This CDR3 contains 15 residues. Germline V CDR1 and CDR2: KGHSH, LQKENI. This chain's CDR3 is CASSRGTLGNQPQHF. The CDR3, as DNA: TGTGCCAGCTCACGAGGGACTTTAGGCAATCAGCCCCAGCATTTT.

This clone occurred once. The genes are TRBV7-9 and TRBJ2-1; 8 bases are a match to TRBD1. In germline, CDR1 is SEHNR, CDR2 FQNEAQ (reference sequence). This CDR3 is 15 amino acids long. V gave up 6 bases and J gave up 6 bases; unmatched junction bases: 10. In DNA, the CDR3 is TGTGCCAGCAGACCTGGGACAGGTGTGATCAATGAGCAGTTCTTC. Its protein is CASRPGTGVINEQFF.

The J gene is TRBJ1-6, the V gene TRBV6-1, with D possibly being TRBD1 (5 bases). Germline lookup yields CDR1 MNHNS and CDR2 SASEGT. The CDR3 runs 14 residues. V dropped 3 bases and J dropped 10 bases, with 13 bases sitting between them. DNA for the CDR3: TGTGCCAGCAGTGATAGGGGAGGGCCCTCACCCCTCCACTTT. Translated: CASSDRGGPSPLHF.

The rearrangement joins TRBV28 to TRBJ2-1; 14 nucleotides agree with TRBD2. The CDR3 is 20 residues long. The ends lost 6 bases at V and 1 base at J; junction bases unmatched: 14. Germline V gene data show CDR1 as MDHEN and CDR2 as SYDVKM. DNA for the CDR3: TGTGCCAGCAGGCCCACGCCCGGGACTAGCGGGGGAGGATCCTACAATGAGCAGTTCTTC. Translated: CASRPTPGTSGGGSYNEQFF.

This rearrangement joins TRBV28 to TRBJ2-5, with 11 positions matching TRBD2. Germline CDR1 is MDHEN and CDR2 is SYDVKM. The V and J ends lost 6 bases and 1 base, in that order; junction bases with no gene match: 16. The CDR3 loop spans 19 amino acids. In DNA, the CDR3 is TGTGCCAGCAGGTTTAGGGTTGGGAAGACTAGCGGGACCCAAGAGACCCAGTACTTC. This codes for CASRFRVGKTSGTQETQYF.

The chain carries TRBV19 and TRBJ1-1; tentatively, D is TRBD1 (5 bases). Trimming pared 1 base from V and 4 bases from J, leaving 10 bases between. The CDR3 covers 14 residues. Germline CDR1 reads LNHDA; CDR2 reads SQIVND (reference sequence). The CDR3 nucleotides read TGTGCCAGTAGTATAGGACCAAGGGGCACTGAAGCTTTCTTT. Protein: CASSIGPRGTEAFF. Complete variable domain (other parts from reference TRBV19 and TRBJ1-1): DGGITQSPKYLFRKEGQNVTLSCEQNLNHDAMYWYRQDPGQGLRLIYYSQIVNDFQKGDIAEGYSVSREKKESFPLTVTSAQKNPTAFYLCASSIGPRGTEAFFGQGTRLTVV.

This chain connects TRBV5-4 to TRBJ2-7; TRBD1 is a possible D gene (5 bases). Trimming left V 0 bases short and J 4 bases short, with 17 bases between. The CDR3 extends over 16 amino acids. Germline lookup yields CDR1 SGHNT and CDR2 YYREEE (reference sequence). The CDR3 DNA reads as TGTGCCAGCAGCTTGGGTAGTGGGGCCCTCGGGTACGAGCAGTACTTC. Residues: CASSLGSGALGYEQYF.

CDR3 nucleotide sequence: TGTGCCAGCAGTGGGACAGGCCCCTGGGAGCAGTACTTC. Amino acid sequence: CASSGTGPWEQYF. This chain uses TRBV6-1 with TRBJ2-7; 7 bases line up with TRBD1. The germline V gene has CDR1 MNHNS and CDR2 SASEGT. V lost 4 bases to trimming and J lost 7 bases; unmatched junction nucleotides: 7. The CDR3 length is 13 residues.

The sample holds a few counts of this clone. This rearrangement joins TRBV5-4 to TRBJ1-6; 7 positions match TRBD1. The J segment lost 6 bases and the V segment lost 5 bases, leaving 8 bases of the junction unmatched. The CDR3 extends over 15 amino acids. Germline CDR1 reads SGHNT; CDR2 reads YYREEE (reference sequence). The CDR3 here is CASSRTGDGNSPLHF. The CDR3 DNA reads as TGTGCCAGCAGTAGAACAGGGGATGGTAATTCACCCCTCCACTTT.

The genes are TRBV9 and TRBJ1-5; D not resolved. Germline CDR1 is SGDLS and CDR2 is YYNGEE. Trimming cost V 0 bases and J 5 bases, with 12 bases left between them. This CDR3 comprises 15 residues. The DNA of the CDR3 is TGTGCCAGCAGCGTAGGGGCGCGGGGAGATCAGCCCCAGCATTTT. Its translation: CASSVGARGDQPQHF.

This clone has more than one count but fewer than ten. The chain combines TRBV28 with TRBJ1-2; the D is unclear. Germline-derived CDR1 and CDR2 are MDHEN and SYDVKM. V was clipped by 3 bases and J by 6 bases, with 5 bases between them. This CDR3 region has 11 residues. This chain's CDR3 is CASSFRDGYTF. In DNA form, the CDR3 reads TGTGCCAGCAGTTTTCGGGATGGCTACACCTTC.

This clone was seen a single time. This chain joins TRBV4-1 and TRBJ2-4; D remains unclear. The germline V and J ends were trimmed by 0 bases and 6 bases, with 15 bases remaining between them. The CDR3 spans 16 residues. Germline CDR1 MGHRA, CDR2 YSYEKL. This chain's CDR3 is CASSQDPPTTGNIQYF. The CDR3 coding sequence is TGCGCCAGCAGCCAAGATCCCCCCACTACGGGAAACATTCAGTACTTC.

The V call is TRBV28, the J call TRBJ2-3; 9 bases line up with TRBD2. After removal of 8 bases from V and 1 base from J, the junction contained 7 bases not matched to a gene. The germline V gene encodes CDR1 MDHEN and CDR2 SYDVKM. The CDR3 is 15 amino acids. DNA for the CDR3: TGTGCCAGCCGATCTAGCGGGATCGGCACAGATACGCAGTATTTT. Its translation is CASRSSGIGTDTQYF.

The chain joins TRBV29-1 to TRBJ2-7, with TRBD1 matching 12 bases. There are 15 residues in the CDR3. CDR1 is SQVTM, CDR2 ANQGSEA, per germline. V trimming: 3 bases; J trimming: 2 bases; junction bases outside the gene matches: 5. The CDR3 reads CSVEGTGGSTYEQYF. Here the CDR3 DNA reads TGCAGCGTTGAGGGGACAGGGGGCTCGACCTACGAGCAGTACTTC.

V is TRBV14 and J is TRBJ1-1; D perhaps matches TRBD1 (5 bases). V was pared by 0 bases and J by 6 bases, with 20 bases between. The CDR3 is 17 residues long. CDR1 is SGHDN and CDR2 is FVKESK in the germline V gene. The CDR3 DNA follows: TGTGCCAGCAGCCAAGATTTTTTGGGGGGGACGGATTCTGAAGCTTTCTTT. Protein: CASSQDFLGGTDSEAFF.

The chain combines TRBV4-2 with TRBJ2-7; D gene ambiguous. Germline V gene sequence: CDR1 LGHNA, CDR2 YNFKEQ. The CDR3 is made up of 13 amino acids. The V and J ends lost 0 bases and 1 base respectively, with 4 bases between them. CDR3 DNA: TGTGCCAGCAGCCAAGACTTGTCCTACGAGCAGTACTTC. Translation gives CASSQDLSYEQYF.

V usage is TRBV11-3 and J usage is TRBJ2-1; the match to TRBD2 covers 11 bases. The J segment lost 0 bases and the V segment lost 3 bases, leaving 7 bases of the junction unmatched. Germline V gene sequence: CDR1 SGHNT, CDR2 YENEEA. This CDR3 comprises 18 residues. The CDR3 coding sequence is TGTGCCAGCAGCTTCGGCCTAGCGGGAGGAAGCTCCTACAATGAGCAGTTCTTC. Protein product: CASSFGLAGGSSYNEQFF.

This rearrangement joins TRBV9 to TRBJ2-1; 8 nucleotides agree with TRBD2. The CDR3 runs to 14 residues. Looked up from germline, CDR1 is SGDLS and CDR2 is YYNGEE. V trimming: 1 base; J trimming: 5 bases; junction bases outside the gene matches: 2. The chain's CDR3 is CASSVPAGDNEQFF. As DNA, the CDR3 is TGTGCCAGCAGCGTACCAGCGGGGGACAATGAGCAGTTCTTC.

The rearrangement links TRBV4-1 to TRBJ1-2; D is unresolved. Germline CDR1 and CDR2: MGHRA and YSYEKL. CDR3 length equals 15 residues. Trimming took 0 bases from V and 2 from J, leaving 10 bases between them. The CDR3 protein is CASSQEEASNYGYTF. The DNA of the CDR3 is TGCGCCAGCAGCCAAGAGGAGGCCAGCAACTATGGCTACACCTTC.

The J gene is TRBJ2-7, the V gene TRBV5-5; 7 bases match TRBD2. The V gene's germline CDR1 is SGHKS and CDR2 YYEKEE (reference sequence). This CDR3 has 14 amino acids. The ends lost 7 bases at V and 6 bases at J; junction bases unmatched: 13. Here the CDR3 reads CASATFGGRGEQYF. The CDR3 DNA reads TGTGCCAGCGCCACCTTCGGGGGGAGGGGCGAGCAGTACTTC.